Listed here are 31 T cell receptor beta chains from one sample, sequenced in a study of blood T cells in healthy people across ages. Next came a second PCR, run for roughly 6 to 11 cycles, which used a sample-barcoded 5' primer along with a J-beta primer mix. TCRdb re-called the 5' RACE reads through MiXCR, storing one row per CDR3 protein. The sample shows 1.2 million to 1.5 million distinct CDR3 sequences, approximately 60% of them seen only once. The specimen sequenced was blood. The receptors come from a man younger than 30 in good health.

This chain joins TRBV13 and TRBJ2-4; a weak D match, TRBD2 (6 bases). Germline CDR1 is PRHDT and CDR2 is FYEKMQ (reference sequence). The V gene lost 5 bases and the J gene lost 15 bases, with 17 bases spanning the gap. The CDR3 is 12 residues long. Written as DNA, the CDR3 is TGTGCCAGCAGCGCGGGACGCGCGGCTATGTACTTC. Amino acids: CASSAGRAAMYF.

CDR3 amino acids: CSALLWDRDYEVSYNEQFF. In nucleotides, the CDR3 is TGCAGTGCTCTCCTGTGGGACAGGGACTACGAGGTTTCCTACAATGAGCAGTTCTTC. The rearrangement links TRBV20-1 to TRBJ2-1, with 9 bases fitting TRBD1. There are 19 residues in the CDR3. Germline loops: CDR1 DFQATT, CDR2 SNEGSKA (reference sequence). V was pared by 5 bases and J by 1 base, with 18 bases of the junction left unmatched.

This rearrangement joins TRBV5-1 to TRBJ2-2, with D tentatively TRBD1 or TRBD2 (6 bases each). This CDR3 has 16 residues. V lost 0 bases and J 0 bases, leaving 9 bases between the germline ends. The germline gives CDR1 SGHRS, CDR2 YFSETQ. The CDR3 region has the DNA TGCGCCAGCAGCTTGGCGGGGGCCCCGAACACCGGGGAGCTGTTTTTT. Residues: CASSLAGAPNTGELFF.

The chain links TRBV7-2 to TRBJ2-1; no definite D call. The germline V and J ends were trimmed by 5 bases and 0 bases, with 14 bases remaining between them. The CDR3 contains 16 residues. Germline CDR1 SGHTA, CDR2 FQGNSA. The CDR3 loop reads CASSNDLLSSYNEQFF. In DNA form, the CDR3 reads TGTGCCAGCAGCAATGACTTATTGAGCTCCTACAATGAGCAGTTCTTC.

The table lists this clonotype with many counts. V and J are TRBV29-1 and TRBJ2-4; D possibly uses TRBD1 or TRBD2 (7 bases each). CDR3 length: 14 residues. With 5 bases removed from V and 5 bases from J, the gap between germline ends came to 16 bases. Germline V gives CDR1 SQVTM, CDR2 ANQGSEA. CDR3: CSVLSGGVQNIQYF. The CDR3 nucleotides are TGCAGCGTTTTATCAGGGGGGGTCCAAAACATTCAGTACTTC.

This clonotype has only one observation. V and J are TRBV28 and TRBJ2-4; 9 bases agree with TRBD1. J gave up 0 bases and V 6 bases, and 6 bases lay outside the gene matches. The CDR3 contains 16 residues. Looked up from germline, CDR1 is MDHEN and CDR2 is SYDVKM. CDR3 nucleotides: TGTGCCAGCAGGCGGGACAGGGCAATAGCCAAAAACATTCAGTACTTC. Its protein is CASRRDRAIAKNIQYF.

The chain employs TRBV3-1 and TRBJ2-7; D is unclear. This CDR3 is 16 amino acids long. V lost 0 bases and J lost 0, with 12 bases in between. Germline V lookup: CDR1 LGHDT, CDR2 YNNKEL (reference sequence). The CDR3 bases are TGTGCCAGCAGCCAAGATGTGGGGATGGGCTCCTACGAGCAGTACTTC. Translation: CASSQDVGMGSYEQYF.

This chain joins TRBV29-1 and TRBJ2-7; 7 positions agree with TRBD2. V was clipped by 7 bases and J by 2 bases; unmatched bases: 14. The CDR3 loop spans 15 amino acids. Germline V gene sequence: CDR1 SQVTM, CDR2 ANQGSEA. The chain's CDR3 is CSASGSGDQPYEQYF. The CDR3 region has the DNA TGCAGCGCCTCGGGAAGCGGGGATCAGCCCTACGAGCAGTACTTC.

The chain couples TRBV19 to TRBJ2-2; possible D gene TRBD2, 7 bases. V lost 8 bases and J lost 5, with 24 bases in between. The V gene's germline CDR1 is LNHDA and CDR2 SQIVND (reference sequence). The length of the CDR3 is 17 residues. CDR3 protein: CASRYGTGRGRTGELFF. The CDR3 DNA follows: TGTGCCAGTCGATACGGAACAGGGAGGGGCCGGACCGGGGAGCTGTTTTTT.

The chain is built from TRBV29-1 and TRBJ2-7, with D maybe TRBD1 (6 bases). TRBJ2-5 matches the DNA end more closely, so the J call is doubtful. This CDR3 has 13 residues. The V gene's germline CDR1 is SQVTM and CDR2 ANQGSEA. CDR3 sequence reads: CSVEARTVETQYF. CDR3 in DNA: TGCAGCGTTGAGGCCCGGACAGTAGAGACCCAGTACTTC.

The chain couples TRBV12-3 or TRBV12-4 to TRBJ2-5; no reliable D call. CDR3 size: 14 residues. The V gene lost 6 bases and the J gene lost 2 bases, with 13 bases spanning the gap. The CDR3 sequence: CASRDHQGQETQYF. The DNA for the CDR3 is TGTGCCAGCAGGGACCACCAAGGGCAAGAGACCCAGTACTTC.

This chain connects TRBV6-2 or TRBV6-3 to TRBJ1-6; D uncertain. In germline, CDR1 is MNHEY, CDR2 SVGEGT. V lost 5 bases and J lost 10, with 6 bases in between. The CDR3 contains 11 residues. This chain's CDR3 is CASSGSSPLHF. The CDR3 DNA reads TGTGCCAGCAGTGGCTCCTCACCCCTCCACTTT.

This chain connects TRBV7-2 to TRBJ2-1, with 12 bases identical to TRBD2. The germline CDR1 and CDR2 sequences are SGHTA and FQGNSA. This CDR3 is built from 19 residues. The junction had 15 bases not matched to a gene; V was cut back by 1 base and J by 8 bases. The DNA of the CDR3 is TGTGCCAGCAGCTTAGGGGGGCCTTTGACTAGCGGGAGCTGGGATGAGCAGTTCTTC. Protein sequence: CASSLGGPLTSGSWDEQFF.

The chain has TRBV2 and TRBJ2-3; 7 bases fit TRBD2. The CDR3 loop spans 16 amino acids. With V trimmed by 4 bases and J by 2 bases, 9 bases remained unmatched. Germline V gene lookup returns CDR1 SNHLY and CDR2 FYNNEI. CDR3 sequence: CASSGDYAPDTDTQYF. In DNA form, the CDR3 reads TGTGCCAGCAGTGGGGACTACGCGCCTGACACAGATACGCAGTATTTT.

The CDR3 loop reads CAISDNSISPLHF. The CDR3, as DNA: TGTGCCATCAGTGATAACAGTATATCACCCCTCCACTTT. The rearrangement joins TRBV10-3 to TRBJ1-6, with D uncertain. The CDR3 has 13 residues. Per germline, CDR1 ENHRY and CDR2 SYGVKD. The V and J ends lost 3 bases and 10 bases respectively, with 10 bases between them.

The table lists this clonotype with a few counts. The chain joins TRBV15 to TRBJ1-5; D is ambiguous. The CDR3 runs to 14 residues. With 0 bases removed from V and 4 bases from J, the gap between germline ends came to 7 bases. Germline CDR1 LNHNV, CDR2 YYDKDF (reference sequence). The CDR3 region has the DNA TGTGCCACCAGCAGAGATAATCGGAATCAGCCCCAGCATTTT. Protein product: CATSRDNRNQPQHF.

This clonotype was detected once. The junction departs from the called germline gene at one end, perhaps through a read error. The chain combines TRBV20-1 with TRBJ2-5, with D hard to call. The CDR3 extends over 15 amino acids. Germline values: CDR1 DFQATT, CDR2 SNEGSKA (reference sequence). CDR3 coding DNA: TGTAGTGCTAGAGATCGCCTGGGGATCCAAGAGACCCAGTACTTC. Protein sequence: CSARDRLGIQETQYF.

The V gene is TRBV5-6, the J gene TRBJ1-4, with D maybe TRBD1 (6 bases). Germline V gene data show CDR1 as SGHDT and CDR2 as YYEEEE. The CDR3 runs to 14 residues. Between the trimmed V and J ends, which lost 4 bases and 11 bases, there was a span of 18 bases. CDR3: CASSVDRPMGKLFF. As DNA, the CDR3 is TGTGCCAGCAGCGTCGACAGGCCAATGGGGAAACTGTTTTTT.

The gene calls are TRBV7-6 and TRBJ2-1; no reliable D call. With 5 bases removed from V and 10 bases from J, the gap between germline ends came to 15 bases. The CDR3 sequence is 13 residues long. CDR1 SGHVS and CDR2 FNYEAQ come from the germline V gene. The CDR3 protein is CASSAQLDLEQFF. In DNA, the CDR3 is TGTGCCAGCAGCGCTCAATTGGACCTAGAGCAGTTCTTC. The whole variable domain, remainder taken from reference TRBV7-6 and TRBJ2-1, is GAGVSQSPRYKVTKRGQDVALRCDPISGHVSLYWYRQALGQGPEFLTYFNYEAQQDKSGLPNDRFSAERPEGSISTLTIQRTEQRDSAMYRCASSAQLDLEQFFGPGTRLTVL.

This clonotype was recorded once. The chain couples TRBV13 to TRBJ2-7; a weak D match, TRBD1 (6 bases). Germline CDR1 and CDR2: PRHDT and FYEKMQ (reference sequence). The CDR3 length is 14 residues. Trimming stripped 8 bases from V and 0 bases from J, with 14 bases between. This CDR3 is CASGATGSSYEQYF. The CDR3 DNA reads TGTGCCAGCGGGGCGACAGGCAGCTCCTACGAGCAGTACTTC. Supplemented by reference TRBV13 and TRBJ2-7, the full variable domain reads AAGVIQSPRHLIKEKRETATLKCYPIPRHDTVYWYQQGPGQDPQFLISFYEKMQSDKGSIPDRFSAQQFSDYHSELNMSSLELGDSALYFCASGATGSSYEQYFGPGTRLTVT.

This clonotype showed up just once. This rearrangement joins TRBV5-4 to TRBJ2-1; D call uncertain. Trimming took 2 bases from V and 8 from J, leaving 11 bases between them. From germline, CDR1 is SGHNT and CDR2 YYREEE (reference sequence). The CDR3 totals 13 residues. The CDR3: CASSFKTADEQFF. CDR3 DNA sequence: TGTGCCAGCAGCTTCAAGACGGCTGATGAGCAGTTCTTC.

The chain is built from TRBV28 and TRBJ1-2; a possible D gene is TRBD1 (5 bases). The CDR3 covers 15 residues. CDR1 is MDHEN and CDR2 is SYDVKM in the germline V gene. V was clipped by 11 bases and J by 4 bases, with 23 bases between them. The CDR3 reads CARPTPGGKFYGYTF. CDR3 DNA: TGTGCCCGCCCTACCCCTGGGGGGAAATTCTATGGCTACACCTTC.

The gene calls are TRBV29-1 and TRBJ2-4; perhaps TRBD1 as D (8 bases). Trimming cost V 2 bases and J 9 bases, with 14 bases left between them. The CDR3 has 13 residues. Per the germline V gene, CDR1 is SQVTM and CDR2 is ANQGSEA. CDR3 protein: CSVESGGGSIQYF. CDR3 bases: TGCAGCGTTGAATCAGGGGGCGGGAGCATTCAGTACTTC. Variable domain in full (rest from reference TRBV29-1 and TRBJ2-4): SAVISQKPSRDICQRGTSLTIQCQVDSQVTMMFWYRQQPGQSLTLIATANQGSEATYESGFVIDKFPISRPNLTFSTLTVSNMSPEDSSIYLCSVESGGGSIQYFGAGTRLSVL.

The genes are TRBV7-2 and TRBJ1-3; D gene uncertain. Germline CDR1 SGHTA, CDR2 FQGNSA. V dropped 1 base and J dropped 4 bases, with 5 bases sitting between them. The CDR3 contains 13 residues. The CDR3 sequence: CASSLEVGNTIYF. Here the CDR3 DNA reads TGTGCCAGCAGCTTAGAGGTCGGAAACACCATATATTTT.

The V gene is TRBV10-3, the J gene TRBJ2-7; a weak D match, TRBD1 (6 bases). CDR3 length: 14 amino acids. Germline V gene lookup returns CDR1 ENHRY and CDR2 SYGVKD. The V end lost 7 bases, the J end lost 0 bases, and 13 bases lay between the germline ends. Here the CDR3 reads CAITRTESSYEQYF. The CDR3 DNA reads TGTGCCATCACACGGACAGAGAGCTCCTACGAGCAGTACTTC.

The rearrangement links TRBV7-9 to TRBJ2-4, with no clear D. Trimming stripped 1 base from V and 6 bases from J, with 10 bases between. This CDR3 is built from 14 residues. Germline V CDR1 and CDR2: SEHNR, FQNEAQ (reference sequence). The CDR3 coding sequence is TGTGCCAGCAGCTTAGTCGCCGGGTCAAACATTCAGTACTTC. Its translation is CASSLVAGSNIQYF. Using reference TRBV7-9 and TRBJ2-4 for the parts outside the CDR3, the full variable domain is DTGVSQNPRHKITKRGQNVTFRCDPISEHNRLYWYRQTLGQGPEFLTYFQNEAQLEKSRLLSDRFSAERPKGSFSTLEIQRTEQGDSAMYLCASSLVAGSNIQYFGAGTRLSVL.

This clonotype has only one observation. The CDR3 DNA reads as TGCAGTGCTGACACCGGCTCTGGAAACACCATATATTTT. Translated, it gives CSADTGSGNTIYF. The V gene is TRBV20-1, the J gene TRBJ1-3; D is ambiguous. V was shortened by 5 bases and J by 0 bases, with 8 bases between the two germline ends. From germline, CDR1 is DFQATT and CDR2 SNEGSKA (reference sequence). The length of the CDR3 is 13 residues.

In this sample, this clonotype turned up a few times. The rearrangement uses TRBV6-1 and TRBJ2-7; possible D gene TRBD1, 5 bases. The length of the CDR3 is 15 residues. Germline V gene lookup returns CDR1 MNHNS and CDR2 SASEGT. V was shortened by 3 bases and J by 4 bases, with 16 bases between the two germline ends. The CDR3 DNA reads as TGTGCCAGCAGTGATGAGGAAGGGGCCCAGTACGAGCAGTACTTC. This sequence encodes CASSDEEGAQYEQYF.

Here the CDR3 DNA reads TGTGCCAGCAGTGATCCGGGGGCAACTGATACGCAGTATTTT. Protein: CASSDPGATDTQYF. This chain joins TRBV2 and TRBJ2-3, with D possibly called TRBD1 or TRBD2 (6 bases each). The CDR3 is made up of 14 amino acids. Germline values: CDR1 SNHLY, CDR2 FYNNEI. Trimming took off 3 bases at V and 6 bases at J, with 13 bases between the two ends.

V gene TRBV9 combines with J gene TRBJ2-7; D possibly matches TRBD1 or TRBD2 (5 bases each). The CDR3 spans 14 residues. The ends were cut back, 4 bases at V and 5 bases at J, with 16 bases in the middle. From germline, CDR1 is SGDLS and CDR2 YYNGEE. CDR3 sequence reads: CASSRGVERNEQYF. CDR3 DNA: TGTGCCAGCAGCAGAGGGGTAGAGAGGAACGAGCAGTACTTC.

The chain recombines TRBV4-3 with TRBJ2-1, with D possibly TRBD2 on 6 matching bases. Germline V lookup: CDR1 LGHNA, CDR2 YSLEER. There are 17 residues in the CDR3. V was cut by 0 bases and J by 4 bases, with 16 bases left in between. The chain's CDR3 is CASSQDQAGEGYNEQFF. As DNA, the CDR3 is TGCGCCAGCAGCCAAGATCAAGCGGGTGAAGGGTACAATGAGCAGTTCTTC.